This T cell receptor beta chain is drawn from a study of molecular identifiers for immune sequencing clone quantification. Preparation methods for the bulk TCR libraries were those previously described, with listed TCR primers. MiXCR, run by TCRdb on the PCR reads, gives a single entry per CDR3 protein. This sample yields about 320,000 distinct CDR3 sequences, of which roughly 24% are seen a single time; around 0.74% belongs to the top ten. V was shortened by 0 bases and J by 6 bases, with 15 bases between the two germline ends. The CDR3 consists of 15 residues. Germline lookup yields CDR1 MGHRA and CDR2 YSYEKL. Whole-study findings and limits: Effector cells had over 99% of their molecules in clones above 20 RNA copies, while naive cells had under 1%.

This clonotype was seen a few times. Antigen specificity is unknown. Sorted naive CD8 T cells, 20,000 to 1,000,000, were sequenced from 10%, 30% or 50% RNA. Sorting was used to obtain naive CD8 T cells (CD8+CD4-CCR7+CD45RA+). This TCR was sampled from a human donor in good health. Some libraries in this study had Jurkat cell RNA spiked in. V and J are TRBV4-1 and TRBJ2-7; D call uncertain. The sample consisted of naive CD8+ T cells from blood, with Jurkat cell RNA spiked in. Stated subset: FACS-sorted CD8+CD4-CCR7+CD45RA+ naive T cells. CDR3 amino acids: CASSQDKRARVEQYF. The CDR3 nucleotides read TGCGCCAGCAGCCAAGATAAAAGGGCAAGGGTCGAGCAGTACTTC.